Sequencing of this T cell receptor beta chain was carried out in a study of T cell repertoires in cytomegalovirus infection. The wider study: Matching HLA type, along with CMV infection, was indicated by public TCR beta signatures.

Germline V gene sequence: CDR1 MGHDK, CDR2 SYGVNS. This CDR3 comprises 16 residues. Trimming removed 2 bases from V and 7 bases from J, with 21 bases in between. Study results and limitations: Pooled public TCR beta family frequency picked out CMV carriers with the relevant HLA.

About this clonotype: Its specificity is not known.

TCRdb independently ran MiXCR on the reads; one entry per CDR3 protein. The table shows hundreds of thousands of distinct CDR3 sequences, with under 20% occurring only once. Sequencing was done on a sample of PBMCs. This clonotype originated in a human donor in good health (CMV status not recorded). Some clones in this sample may be carry-over from other donors' samples. The rearrangement links TRBV25-1 to TRBJ2-7; D may be TRBD2 (6 bases). CDR3 in amino acids: CASSELGGFSSIEQYF. Here the CDR3 DNA reads TGTGCCAGCAGTGAACTTGGGGGGTTTTCCTCCATTGAGCAGTACTTC.